The 31 T cell receptor beta chains given below trace back to one sample, sequenced in a study of CD8 T cells in ankylosing spondylitis. Their antigens remain unidentified. Findings of the study overall: Blood of patients with ankylosing spondylitis appeared to be characterized by a TCR beta motif of about 8 highly homologous variants.

TCRdb used MiXCR to reprocess the 5' RACE reads, holding one entry per CDR3 protein. The table lists roughly 700,000 distinct CDR3 sequences, 15% to 20% of them singletons. The source material was blood, either unsorted or a sorted T cell fraction (not recorded which). These receptors all stem from a male donor with ankylosing spondylitis.

This clonotype was detected many times. This sequence joins TRBV6-1 and TRBJ2-7; 12 bases are shared with TRBD2. This CDR3 is built from 14 residues. The ends lost 4 bases at V and 4 bases at J; junction bases unmatched: 2. Germline V gene sequence: CDR1 MNHNS, CDR2 SASEGT. The CDR3 sequence: CASSGLAGVYEQYF. CDR3 coding DNA: TGTGCCAGCAGTGGACTAGCGGGAGTTTACGAGCAGTACTTC.

This clonotype was counted between two and nine times. The CDR3 sequence: CASSQEPHRPSYEQYF. In DNA form, the CDR3 reads TGCGCCAGCAGCCAAGAACCCCACAGGCCCTCCTACGAGCAGTACTTC. The chain couples TRBV4-1 to TRBJ2-7; possible D gene TRBD1, 5 bases. CDR3 size: 16 residues. From germline, CDR1 is MGHRA and CDR2 YSYEKL. V lost 0 bases to trimming and J lost 0 bases, with 12 bases between them.

This clonotype was found a few times. Germline and junction disagree at one end, which may indicate a read error. The rearrangement joins TRBV12-3 or TRBV12-4 to TRBJ2-1, with 8 bases identical to TRBD1. The CDR3 sequence is 13 residues long. The CDR3 region is CASSFVRGTGDVF. DNA of the CDR3: TGTGCCAGCAGTTTTGTCCGGGGGACAGGCGACGTCTTC.

This clonotype appeared many times. This chain connects TRBV29-1 to TRBJ2-5, with 7 bases aligning to TRBD1. Trimming cost V 1 base and J 2 bases; bases outside gene matches: 4. Germline V CDR1 and CDR2: SQVTM, ANQGSEA. The CDR3 is made up of 14 amino acids. The CDR3 reads CSVEGYRGQETQYF. The CDR3 region has the DNA TGCAGCGTTGAAGGATACAGGGGACAAGAGACCCAGTACTTC.

This clonotype showed up many times. The chain carries TRBV12-3 or TRBV12-4 and TRBJ2-3; 12 positions agree with TRBD2. V trimming: 3 bases; J trimming: 4 bases; junction bases outside the gene matches: 5. CDR3 size: 16 residues. The CDR3 spells CASSFGLAGWADTQYF. Written as DNA, the CDR3 is TGTGCCAGCAGTTTCGGACTAGCGGGATGGGCAGATACGCAGTATTTT.

CDR3 loop: CASSQDRVDTEAFF. Here the CDR3 DNA reads TGTGCCAGCAGCCAGGACAGGGTGGACACTGAAGCTTTCTTT. The chain uses TRBV5-6 and TRBJ1-1, with 8 bases lining up with TRBD1. This CDR3 has 14 amino acids. J gave up 3 bases and V 4 bases, and 5 bases lay outside the gene matches. Germline lookup yields CDR1 SGHDT and CDR2 YYEEEE.

This rearrangement joins TRBV7-9 to TRBJ2-4; D gene ambiguous. V was shortened by 2 bases and J by 8 bases, with 19 bases between the two germline ends. CDR3 length equals 16 residues. Germline V gene lookup returns CDR1 SEHNR and CDR2 FQNEAQ (reference sequence). The CDR3 spells CASSLSFGAGVYIQYF. As DNA, the CDR3 is TGTGCCAGCAGCTTATCATTCGGAGCTGGGGTATACATTCAGTACTTC.

The CDR3 nucleotides are TGTGCCAGCAGCTTAATTGGGGGCCCAGATAAAGATACGCAGTATTTT. Translated, it gives CASSLIGGPDKDTQYF. The J gene is TRBJ2-3, the V gene TRBV7-3; maybe TRBD1 (6 bases). V gave up 1 base and J gave up 5 bases, with 16 bases separating them. This CDR3 is built from 16 residues. Germline CDR1 and CDR2: SGHTA and FQGTGA. The full variable domain, rest sourced from reference TRBV7-3 and TRBJ2-3, is GAGVSQTPSNKVTEKGKYVELRCDPISGHTALYWYRQSLGQGPEFLIYFQGTGAADDSGLPNDRFFAVRPEGSVSTLKIQRTERGDSAVYLCASSLIGGPDKDTQYFGPGTRLTVL.

This clonotype was seen only a few times. J is TRBJ1-5 and V is TRBV7-2; D perhaps matches TRBD1 (5 bases). Trimming shortened V by 5 bases and J by 6 bases, and 14 bases separated the two germline ends. The CDR3 is made up of 14 amino acids. Germline V gene sequence: CDR1 SGHTA, CDR2 FQGNSA. The CDR3 reads CASSPDSWVQPQHF. In DNA, the CDR3 is TGTGCCAGCAGCCCTGACAGTTGGGTTCAGCCCCAGCATTTT.

This clonotype was seen more than once but under ten times. The chain recombines TRBV6-1 with TRBJ1-6; TRBD1 is a possible D gene (5 bases). CDR1 is MNHNS, CDR2 SASEGT, per germline. Trimming took off 7 bases at V and 9 bases at J, with 19 bases between the two ends. The CDR3 consists of 15 residues. The CDR3 region is CASTTGALVGSPLHF. The CDR3, as DNA: TGTGCCAGCACCACCGGGGCGTTGGTCGGTTCACCCCTCCACTTT.

This clonotype was observed a handful of times. V usage is TRBV6-5 and J usage is TRBJ2-1, with 7 nucleotides matching TRBD2. Germline V lookup: CDR1 MNHEY, CDR2 SVGAGI. The CDR3 length is 16 residues. The ends lost 0 bases at V and 4 bases at J; junction bases unmatched: 6. The CDR3 sequence is CASSYSGIGGYNEQFF. The DNA for the CDR3 is TGTGCCAGCAGTTACTCGGGGATCGGGGGGTACAATGAGCAGTTCTTC.

This clonotype has more than one count but fewer than ten. The CDR3 region has the DNA TGTGCCACCAGCGCCACGGGACAGGGACTTCAGCCCCAGCATTTT. Protein: CATSATGQGLQPQHF. The rearrangement uses TRBV15 and TRBJ1-5, with 9 bases aligning to TRBD1. The CDR3 spans 15 residues. V was clipped by 5 bases and J by 6 bases; unmatched bases: 8. The germline V gene encodes CDR1 LNHNV and CDR2 YYDKDF (reference sequence).

This clonotype was picked up a small number of times. The CDR3 here is CATSRDPSGQGSYNEQFF. The CDR3 nucleotides read TGTGCCACCAGCAGGGACCCTTCGGGACAAGGATCCTACAATGAGCAGTTCTTC. The V and J genes are TRBV15 and TRBJ2-1; a possible D gene is TRBD1 (6 bases). From germline, CDR1 is LNHNV and CDR2 YYDKDF (reference sequence). With 3 bases removed from V and 1 base from J, the gap between germline ends came to 19 bases. The CDR3 has 18 residues.

This clonotype was recorded a few times. The chain has TRBV7-2 and TRBJ2-1; TRBD2 aligns across 12 bases. V lost 5 bases and J lost 7; bases outside the gene matches: 9. Looked up from germline, CDR1 is SGHTA and CDR2 is FQGNSA. The CDR3 is 16 amino acids. Here the CDR3 reads CASSKRTSGMVNEQFF. CDR3 nucleotides: TGTGCCAGCAGCAAGAGGACTAGCGGGATGGTGAATGAGCAGTTCTTC.

This clonotype was observed a few times. The CDR3 here is CAWSSKHGGAFF. Written as DNA, the CDR3 is TGTGCCTGGAGTTCAAAACACGGGGGAGCTTTCTTT. V and J are TRBV30 and TRBJ1-1, with D possibly TRBD1 on 5 matching bases. The CDR3 extends over 12 amino acids. The germline V gene encodes CDR1 GTSNPN and CDR2 SVGIG (reference sequence). Trimming shortened V by 2 bases and J by 10 bases, and 14 bases separated the two germline ends. The whole variable domain, remainder taken from reference TRBV30 and TRBJ1-1, is SQTIHQWPATLVQPVGSPLSLECTVEGTSNPNLYWYRQAAGRGLQLLFYSVGIGQISSEVPQNLSASRPQDRQFILSSKKLLLSDSGFYLCAWSSKHGGAFFGQGTRLTVV.

The chain recombines TRBV6-9 with TRBJ1-4; D uncertain. V dropped 5 bases and J dropped 0 bases, with 19 bases sitting between them. The germline CDR1 and CDR2 sequences are MNHGY and SVAAGI. This CDR3 region has 18 residues. The CDR3 protein is CASSIFRPRGATNEKLFF. CDR3 coding DNA: TGTGCCAGCAGTATATTTAGACCACGGGGTGCAACTAATGAAAAACTGTTTTTT.

This sequence joins TRBV5-1 and TRBJ2-5; D may correspond to TRBD1 or TRBD2 (5 bases each). From germline, CDR1 is SGHRS and CDR2 YFSETQ. This CDR3 has 15 amino acids. V lost 0 bases and J 1 base, leaving 10 bases between the germline ends. DNA for the CDR3: TGCGCCAGCAGCTTGGCTCGGGGCCCCCAAGAGACCCAGTACTTC. It specifies CASSLARGPQETQYF.

Ten or more counts support this clonotype. The chain carries TRBV20-1 and TRBJ2-2; 7 bases map to TRBD2. Germline V gene data show CDR1 as DFQATT and CDR2 as SNEGSKA (reference sequence). Losses at the gene ends were 4 bases for V and 2 bases for J; bases not matched to a gene: 4. The CDR3 extends over 14 amino acids. CDR3 nucleotides: TGCAGTGCTACCCGGGACTATAACACCGGGGAGCTGTTTTTT. It specifies CSATRDYNTGELFF.

Ten or more counts support this clonotype. The chain employs TRBV7-2 and TRBJ2-1; tentative D call: TRBD2 (6 bases). The CDR3 runs 12 residues. V lost 7 bases to trimming and J lost 4 bases, with 8 bases between them. CDR1 and CDR2 from the germline V gene are SGHTA and FQGNSA. Written as DNA, the CDR3 is TGTGCCAGCACTGGGGGGTACAATGAGCAGTTCTTC. This encodes CASTGGYNEQFF.

The rearrangement links TRBV18 to TRBJ1-2; maybe TRBD1 (5 bases). V was trimmed by 3 bases and J by 4 bases, leaving 12 bases between them. Looked up from germline, CDR1 is KGHSH and CDR2 is LQKENI. There are 14 residues in the CDR3. CDR3 DNA sequence: TGTGCCAGCTCACCCCTGACAGAGCCCTATGGCTACACCTTC. It yields the protein CASSPLTEPYGYTF.

The V gene is TRBV4-2, the J gene TRBJ2-1, with TRBD2 matching over 10 bases. The CDR3 runs to 19 residues. J gave up 0 bases and V 0 bases, and 8 bases lay outside the gene matches. The germline CDR1 and CDR2 sequences are LGHNA and YNFKEQ. The CDR3 DNA sequence: TGTGCCAGCAGCCAAGAGGGTAGCGGGGGGCATAGCTCCTACAATGAGCAGTTCTTC. This translates into CASSQEGSGGHSSYNEQFF.

J is TRBJ2-1 and V is TRBV24-1; TRBD2 is a possible D gene (6 bases). Germline CDR1 reads KGHDR; CDR2 reads SFDVKD. Trimming removed 3 bases from V and 6 bases from J, with 23 bases in between. The CDR3 covers 18 residues. DNA of the CDR3: TGTGCCACCAGTGATCCCTACCGGGGACTCGTAGGAGGCAATGAGCAGTTCTTC. It is translated as CATSDPYRGLVGGNEQFF.

The rearrangement joins TRBV12-3 or TRBV12-4 to TRBJ2-1; possible D gene TRBD2, 5 bases. The CDR3 runs 11 residues. Trimming left V 8 bases short and J 9 bases short, with 11 bases between. CDR3 DNA sequence: TGTGCCAGCCGAGAGGGTGGTGAGCAGTTCTTC. Amino acids: CASREGGEQFF.

At least ten counts were recorded for this clonotype. The rearrangement uses TRBV4-2 and TRBJ2-3; 7 positions match TRBD1. V gave up 4 bases and J gave up 0 bases; unmatched junction bases: 4. This CDR3 region has 15 residues. CDR1 is LGHNA, CDR2 YNFKEQ, per germline. CDR3 in DNA: TGTGCCAGCAGCCCCGGACAGGCTAGCACAGATACGCAGTATTTT. It encodes CASSPGQASTDTQYF.

This sequence joins TRBV7-3 and TRBJ1-1; D is undetermined. The V gene lost 2 bases and the J gene lost 11 bases, with 9 bases spanning the gap. Germline CDR1 and CDR2: SGHTA and FQGTGA. The CDR3 contains 11 residues. CDR3 in amino acids: CASSLGQIAFF. The CDR3 DNA follows: TGTGCCAGCAGCTTAGGGCAGATCGCTTTCTTT.

The chain is built from TRBV28 and TRBJ1-5, with 7 nucleotides matching TRBD1. CDR3 size: 14 residues. J lost 6 bases, V lost 3 bases, and 5 bases had no gene match. Germline V gene data show CDR1 as MDHEN and CDR2 as SYDVKM. The CDR3 spells CASSFSTGTQPQHF. CDR3 bases: TGTGCCAGCAGTTTCTCGACAGGGACTCAGCCCCAGCATTTT.

This clonotype was counted a few times. The chain recombines TRBV29-1 with TRBJ2-7; 7 bases map to TRBD1. This CDR3 has 10 residues. Per germline, CDR1 SQVTM and CDR2 ANQGSEA. The J segment lost 11 bases and the V segment lost 4 bases, leaving 5 bases of the junction unmatched. The CDR3: CSVGGTVKYF. The CDR3 DNA reads TGCAGCGTTGGGGGGACAGTAAAGTACTTC.

The sample holds a few counts of this clonotype. CDR3 in DNA: TGTGCCAGCAGCCTCCCAGGGACAGTAAACGAGCAGTACTTC. It yields the protein CASSLPGTVNEQYF. The chain uses TRBV5-6 and TRBJ2-7, with 7 positions matching TRBD1. V trimming: 4 bases; J trimming: 5 bases; junction bases outside the gene matches: 9. CDR3 length: 14 amino acids. CDR1 and CDR2 from the germline V gene are SGHDT and YYEEEE.

In this sample, this clonotype turned up once. The V gene is TRBV6-6, the J gene TRBJ1-1; TRBD1 matches 9 bases. Unmatched junction bases numbered 3, after V lost 5 bases and J lost 11 bases. CDR1 and CDR2 from the germline V gene are MNHNY and SVGAGI (reference sequence). The CDR3 is 11 amino acids. CDR3 loop: CASSHGQGAFF. The CDR3 DNA sequence: TGTGCCAGCAGTCACGGACAGGGGGCTTTCTTT.

The chain links TRBV9 to TRBJ2-2; D is perhaps TRBD1 (6 bases). The CDR3 covers 17 residues. V was trimmed by 4 bases and J by 2 bases, leaving 18 bases between them. Germline values: CDR1 SGDLS, CDR2 YYNGEE. The CDR3 region is CASSPPRGRGNTGELFF. The CDR3, as DNA: TGTGCCAGCAGCCCCCCCAGAGGCAGGGGCAACACCGGGGAGCTGTTTTTT.

The genes are TRBV9 and TRBJ2-1, with TRBD1 identical over 8 bases. Trimming removed 3 bases from V and 4 bases from J; junction bases left unmatched: 6. The germline gives CDR1 SGDLS, CDR2 YYNGEE. CDR3 size: 15 residues. CDR3 nucleotide sequence: TGTGCCAGCAGCGAATCAGGGGGCGCGTACAATGAGCAGTTCTTC. The encoded protein is CASSESGGAYNEQFF.